Sequencing of this T cell receptor beta chain was carried out in a study of cytomegalovirus exposure and HLA in healthy donors. Germline V gives CDR1 KGHSH, CDR2 LQKENI. V gave up 3 bases and J gave up 2 bases, with 8 bases separating them. This CDR3 contains 14 residues. PCR primers comprised 60 Vbeta and 13 Jbeta primers. Here immunoSEQ multiplex PCR was the method, and the copy in TCRdb shows in-frame clones only, minus some. The sample consists of about 130,000 clones, over 60% of them appearing once. The gene calls are TRBV18 and TRBJ1-3; D uncertain. The receptor's source is a man aged 25 to 45 in good health and CMV-seronegative. The specimen sequenced was PBMCs. Here the CDR3 reads CASSPQEAGNTIYF. CDR3 DNA sequence: TGTGCCAGCTCACCCCAGGAAGCTGGAAACACCATATATTTT.